This is a list of T cell receptor beta chains from one sample in a study of blood T cell repertoires in COVID-19. Using immunoSEQ multiplex PCR, the repertoire was profiled, and TCRdb retains in-frame clones only, with some absent. The sample has around 170,000 clones, roughly 80% seen once. The sequenced sample was peripheral blood. Receptor source: a man aged 25-45 years with active or convalescent COVID-19. CDR3s include the opening cysteine and the closing phenylalanine or tryptophan. The order of the fields is J gene, D gene, CDR3 length, V gene, CDR3 DNA, CDR3 protein. D genes are given only for firm matches.

J gene: TRBJ2-3; D gene: NA; CDR3 length: 17; V gene: TRBV7-2; CDR3 DNA: TGTGCCAGCAGCTTAGATTCCTTGCAGTTCCACACAGATACGCAGTATTTT; CDR3 protein: CASSLDSLQFHTDTQYF
J gene: TRBJ2-2; D gene: TRBD2; CDR3 length: 19; V gene: TRBV11-2; CDR3 DNA: TGTGCCAGCAGCTCCCGGACTAGCGGGAGTGGTGGCAAGACCGGGGAGCTGTTTTTT; CDR3 protein: CASSSRTSGSGGKTGELFF
J gene: TRBJ1-6; D gene: NA; CDR3 length: 14; V gene: TRBV5-6; CDR3 DNA: TGTGCCAGCACCTCAGGGCAAGGAAATTCACCCCTCCACTTT; CDR3 protein: CASTSGQGNSPLHF
J gene: TRBJ1-2; D gene: NA; CDR3 length: 17; V gene: TRBV11-2; CDR3 DNA: TGTGCCAGCAGCTTATCTCCCTCGTTCAGGGGAGAGAATGGCTACACCTTC; CDR3 protein: CASSLSPSFRGENGYTF
J gene: TRBJ1-3; D gene: TRBD1; CDR3 length: 16; V gene: TRBV5-1; CDR3 DNA: TGCGCCAGCAGCTTTAACGCCGGGACAGGGTCAAACACCATATATTTT; CDR3 protein: CASSFNAGTGSNTIYF
J gene: TRBJ1-3; D gene: TRBD1; CDR3 length: 15; V gene: TRBV25-1; CDR3 DNA: TGTGCCAGCAGTGAATCAGACAGGGCTGGAAACACCATATATTTT; CDR3 protein: CASSESDRAGNTIYF
J gene: TRBJ1-1; D gene: TRBD1; CDR3 length: 14; V gene: TRBV7-9; CDR3 DNA: TGTGCCAGCAGCGTCTGGACAGGGGGCACTGAAGCTTTCTTT; CDR3 protein: CASSVWTGGTEAFF
J gene: TRBJ2-3; D gene: NA; CDR3 length: 15; V gene: TRBV30; CDR3 DNA: TGTGCCTGGAGCCAGACAGGAAGCAACACAGATACGCAGTATTTT; CDR3 protein: CAWSQTGSNTDTQYF
J gene: TRBJ1-1; D gene: NA; CDR3 length: 15; V gene: TRBV6-5; CDR3 DNA: TGTGCCAGCAGTTACTCCCCTAACCGGAACACTGAAGCTTTCTTT; CDR3 protein: CASSYSPNRNTEAFF
J gene: TRBJ2-3; D gene: TRBD2; CDR3 length: 14; V gene: TRBV10-1; CDR3 DNA: TGCGCCAGCAGTGCGGTTGGAGGGACTAGCGGACCGTATTTT; CDR3 protein: CASSAVGGTSGPYF
J gene: TRBJ1-1; D gene: NA; CDR3 length: 14; V gene: TRBV9; CDR3 DNA: TGTGCCAGCGCCTTGGAGTCCATGAACACTGAAGCTTTCTTT; CDR3 protein: CASALESMNTEAFF